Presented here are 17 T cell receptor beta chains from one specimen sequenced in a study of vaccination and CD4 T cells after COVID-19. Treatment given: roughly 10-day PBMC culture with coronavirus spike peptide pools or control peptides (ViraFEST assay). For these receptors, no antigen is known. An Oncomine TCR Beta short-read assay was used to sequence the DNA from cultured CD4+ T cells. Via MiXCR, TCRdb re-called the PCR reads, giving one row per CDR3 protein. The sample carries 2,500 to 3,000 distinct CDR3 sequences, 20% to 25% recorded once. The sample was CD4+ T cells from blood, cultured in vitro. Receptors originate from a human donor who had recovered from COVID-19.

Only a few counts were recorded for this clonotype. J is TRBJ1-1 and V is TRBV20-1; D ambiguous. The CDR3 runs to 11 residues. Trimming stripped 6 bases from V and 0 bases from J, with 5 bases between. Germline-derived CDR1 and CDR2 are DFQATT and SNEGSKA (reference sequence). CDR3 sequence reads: CSAPLNTEAFF. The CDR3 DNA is TGCAGTGCCCCCTTGAACACTGAAGCTTTCTTT.

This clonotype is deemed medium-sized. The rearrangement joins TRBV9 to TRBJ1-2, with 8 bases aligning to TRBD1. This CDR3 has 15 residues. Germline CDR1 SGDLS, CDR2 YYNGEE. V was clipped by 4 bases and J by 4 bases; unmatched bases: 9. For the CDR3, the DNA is TGTGCCAGCAGCCTCACAGGGGGTAGTATCTATGGCTACACCTTC. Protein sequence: CASSLTGGSIYGYTF.

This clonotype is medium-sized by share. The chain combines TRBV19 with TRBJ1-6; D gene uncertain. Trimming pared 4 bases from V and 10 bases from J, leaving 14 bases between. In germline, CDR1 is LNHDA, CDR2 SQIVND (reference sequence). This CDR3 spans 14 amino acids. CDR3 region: CASSSDWESSPLHF. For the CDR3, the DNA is TGTGCCAGTAGTAGTGACTGGGAGAGCTCACCCCTCCACTTT.

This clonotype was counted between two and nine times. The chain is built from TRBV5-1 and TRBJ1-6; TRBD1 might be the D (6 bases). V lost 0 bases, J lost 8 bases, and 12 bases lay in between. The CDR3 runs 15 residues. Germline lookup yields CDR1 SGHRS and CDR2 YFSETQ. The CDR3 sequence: CASSLEGGVHSPLHF. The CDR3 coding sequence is TGCGCCAGCAGCTTGGAAGGGGGAGTCCATTCACCCCTCCACTTT.

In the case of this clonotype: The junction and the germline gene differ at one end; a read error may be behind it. CDR3 region: CVSSRLAGGSDTQYF. CDR3 sequence (DNA): TGTGTCAGCAGTCGACTAGCGGGAGGTTCAGATACGCAGTATTTT. The rearrangement links TRBV28 to TRBJ2-3, with 13 bases that match TRBD2. This CDR3 region has 15 residues. The germline V gene has CDR1 MDHEN and CDR2 SYDVKM.

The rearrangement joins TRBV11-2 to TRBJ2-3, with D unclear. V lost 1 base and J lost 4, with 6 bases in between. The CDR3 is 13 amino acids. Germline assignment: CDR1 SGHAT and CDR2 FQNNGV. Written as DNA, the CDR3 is TGTGCCAGCAGCTTAGGTGCCCCAGATACGCAGTATTTT. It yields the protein CASSLGAPDTQYF. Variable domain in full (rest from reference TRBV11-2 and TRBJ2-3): EAGVAQSPRYKIIEKRQSVAFWCNPISGHATLYWYQQILGQGPKLLIQFQNNGVVDDSQLPKDRFSAERLKGVDSTLKIQPAKLEDSAVYLCASSLGAPDTQYFGPGTRLTVL.

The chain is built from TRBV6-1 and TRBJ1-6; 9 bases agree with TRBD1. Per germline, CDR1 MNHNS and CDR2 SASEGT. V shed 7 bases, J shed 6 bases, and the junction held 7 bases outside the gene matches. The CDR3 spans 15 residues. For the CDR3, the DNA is TGTGCCAGCACCGAACAGGGGGCCCTTAATTCACCCCTCCACTTT. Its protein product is CASTEQGALNSPLHF.

The CDR3 spells CASSSGQGANTEAFF. CDR3 bases: TGTGCCAGCAGCTCCGGACAGGGGGCGAACACTGAAGCTTTCTTT. The gene calls are TRBV7-3 and TRBJ1-1; 11 bases line up with TRBD1. Trimming removed 4 bases from V and 1 base from J; junction bases left unmatched: 2. Germline V gene lookup returns CDR1 SGHTA and CDR2 FQGTGA. This CDR3 comprises 15 residues.

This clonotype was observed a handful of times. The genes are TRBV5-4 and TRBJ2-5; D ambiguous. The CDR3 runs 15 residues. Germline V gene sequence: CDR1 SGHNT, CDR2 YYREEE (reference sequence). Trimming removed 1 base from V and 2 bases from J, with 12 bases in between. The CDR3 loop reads CASSLSGRPQETQYF. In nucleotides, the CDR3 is TGTGCCAGCAGCTTGTCGGGTAGGCCACAAGAGACCCAGTACTTC.

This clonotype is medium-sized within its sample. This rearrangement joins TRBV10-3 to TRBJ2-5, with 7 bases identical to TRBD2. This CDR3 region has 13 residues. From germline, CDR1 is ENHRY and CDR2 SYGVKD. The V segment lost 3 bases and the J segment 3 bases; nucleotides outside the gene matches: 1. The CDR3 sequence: CAISEAGKETQYF. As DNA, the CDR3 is TGTGCCATCAGTGAAGCGGGGAAAGAGACCCAGTACTTC.

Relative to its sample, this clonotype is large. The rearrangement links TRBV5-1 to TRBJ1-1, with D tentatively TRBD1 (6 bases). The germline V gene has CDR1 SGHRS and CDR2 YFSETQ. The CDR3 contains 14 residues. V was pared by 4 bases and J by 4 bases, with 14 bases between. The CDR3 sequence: CASSPRTASTEAFF. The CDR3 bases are TGCGCCAGCAGCCCCCGGACAGCGAGCACTGAAGCTTTCTTT.

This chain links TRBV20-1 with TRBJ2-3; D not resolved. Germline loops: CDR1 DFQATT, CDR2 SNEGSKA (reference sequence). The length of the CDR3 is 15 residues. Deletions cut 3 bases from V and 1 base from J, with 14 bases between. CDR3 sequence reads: CSARVARFGTDTQYF. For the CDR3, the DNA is TGCAGTGCTAGGGTCGCGAGGTTTGGCACAGATACGCAGTATTTT.

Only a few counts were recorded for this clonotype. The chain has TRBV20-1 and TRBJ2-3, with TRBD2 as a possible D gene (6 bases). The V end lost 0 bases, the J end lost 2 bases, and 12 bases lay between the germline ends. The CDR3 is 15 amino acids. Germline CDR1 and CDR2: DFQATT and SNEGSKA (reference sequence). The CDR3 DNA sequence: TGCAGTGCTAGAGATTTAGGAGGGGCCACAGATACGCAGTATTTT. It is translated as CSARDLGGATDTQYF.

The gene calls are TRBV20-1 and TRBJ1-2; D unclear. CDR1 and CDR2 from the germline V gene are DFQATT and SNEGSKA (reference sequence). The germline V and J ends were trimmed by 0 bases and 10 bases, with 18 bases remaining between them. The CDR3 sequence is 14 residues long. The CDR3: CSARDLARLGAYTF. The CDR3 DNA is TGCAGTGCTAGAGATTTGGCTAGATTAGGCGCCTACACCTTC.

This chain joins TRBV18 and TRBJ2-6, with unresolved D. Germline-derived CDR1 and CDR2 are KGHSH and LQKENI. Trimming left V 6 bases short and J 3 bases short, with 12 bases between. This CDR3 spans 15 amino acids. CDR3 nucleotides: TGTGCCAGCTCCCTATCTCGGAGTGGGGCCAACGTCCTGACTTTC. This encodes CASSLSRSGANVLTF.

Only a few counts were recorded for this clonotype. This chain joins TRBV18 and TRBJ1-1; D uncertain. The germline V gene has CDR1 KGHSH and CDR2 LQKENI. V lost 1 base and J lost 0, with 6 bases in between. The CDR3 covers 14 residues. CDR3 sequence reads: CASSPQSLNTEAFF. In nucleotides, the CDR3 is TGTGCCAGCTCACCACAGTCGTTGAACACTGAAGCTTTCTTT.

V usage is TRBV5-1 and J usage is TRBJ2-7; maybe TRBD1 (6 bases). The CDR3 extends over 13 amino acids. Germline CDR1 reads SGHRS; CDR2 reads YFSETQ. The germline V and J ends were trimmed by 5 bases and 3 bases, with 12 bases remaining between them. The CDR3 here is CASSRDKNYEQYF. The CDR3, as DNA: TGCGCCAGCAGTCGGGACAAGAACTACGAGCAGTACTTC.